Shown below are 30 T cell receptor beta chains from a single sample sequenced in a study of T cells in Graves' hyperthyroidism and ophthalmopathy. The source material, RNA transcripts, was used to amplify TCR beta CDR3 regions. RT-PCR in the first round (using the HTBI primer set) targeted the TCR CDR3. One entry per CDR3 protein results from TCRdb running MiXCR on the multiplex PCR reads. The sample contains about 260,000 distinct CDR3 sequences, around 22% of which appear only once. The sequenced sample was blood. The receptors stem from a man aged 25 to 40 with Graves' ophthalmopathy.

This clonotype came up a few times. The chain joins TRBV28 to TRBJ2-7; 7 bases are shared with TRBD2. J was trimmed by 7 bases and V by 6 bases; bases with no gene match: 15. CDR3 size: 15 residues. Looked up from germline, CDR1 is MDHEN and CDR2 is SYDVKM. CDR3 nucleotide sequence: TGTGCCAGCAGCCAGAATGCGGGGGAGGGATGGGAGCAGTACTTC. Protein sequence: CASSQNAGEGWEQYF.

This clonotype has more than one count but fewer than ten. This sequence joins TRBV28 and TRBJ2-2; 7 bases align to TRBD2. The CDR3 length is 16 residues. Germline CDR1 reads MDHEN; CDR2 reads SYDVKM. Losses at the gene ends were 6 bases for V and 1 base for J; bases not matched to a gene: 8. CDR3 nucleotide sequence: TGTGCCAGCAGGCCGGGACTACTACTGAACACCGGGGAGCTGTTTTTT. This encodes CASRPGLLLNTGELFF.

V is TRBV11-2 and J is TRBJ2-1; possibly TRBD1 for D (5 bases). Germline CDR1 is SGHAT and CDR2 is FQNNGV. The CDR3 sequence is 15 residues long. V was cut by 1 base and J by 6 bases, with 13 bases left in between. CDR3: CASSLAVETGNEQFF. The CDR3 DNA sequence: TGTGCCAGCAGCTTAGCCGTGGAAACAGGCAATGAGCAGTTCTTC.

This clonotype was picked up one time. The V gene is TRBV7-3, the J gene TRBJ2-6; D gene ambiguous. The V gene lost 0 bases and the J gene lost 1 base, with 7 bases spanning the gap. Per the germline V gene, CDR1 is SGHTA and CDR2 is FQGTGA. The CDR3 covers 16 residues. CDR3 nucleotide sequence: TGTGCCAGCAGCTTAACCCCAGTTTCTGGGGCCAACGTCCTGACTTTC. Its translation: CASSLTPVSGANVLTF.

This sequence joins TRBV7-6 and TRBJ2-1; TRBD2 matches 9 bases. V shed 5 bases and J 9 bases; nucleotides not matched to a gene: 17. The CDR3 is 17 amino acids. CDR1 and CDR2 from the germline V gene are SGHVS and FNYEAQ. CDR3 residues: CASSQTSTSGRRGEQFF. The CDR3 nucleotides are TGTGCCAGCAGCCAAACCTCGACTAGCGGTAGAAGAGGTGAGCAGTTCTTC.

This sequence joins TRBV28 and TRBJ1-5; 8 bases are a match to TRBD1. The V and J ends lost 9 bases and 5 bases, in that order; junction bases with no gene match: 9. The germline V gene has CDR1 MDHEN and CDR2 SYDVKM. The CDR3 extends over 14 amino acids. The CDR3 DNA follows: TGTGCCAGAGAGGACAGGGTGTCGGATCAGCCCCAGCATTTT. As protein: CAREDRVSDQPQHF.

The rearrangement uses TRBV10-2 and TRBJ2-3; TRBD2 matches 10 bases. The CDR3 extends over 16 amino acids. Germline CDR1 and CDR2: WSHSY and SAAADI. J lost 5 bases, V lost 1 base, and 6 bases had no gene match. In nucleotides, the CDR3 is TGCGCCAGCAGTGAGTTGGCTAGCGGGGGTGAAGATACGCAGTATTTT. Protein sequence: CASSELASGGEDTQYF.

This clonotype was detected ten times or more. This chain uses TRBV30 with TRBJ1-1; D unresolved. The CDR3 runs 12 residues. Trimming stripped 4 bases from V and 0 bases from J, with 6 bases between. CDR1 GTSNPN and CDR2 SVGIG come from the germline V gene (reference sequence). The CDR3 sequence: CAWTGMNTEAFF. CDR3 nucleotide sequence: TGTGCCTGGACAGGAATGAACACTGAAGCTTTCTTT.

This clonotype was counted only a few times. The CDR3 DNA is TGCAGTGCTAGAGATAATGGGCAGGGCTTACCCGAGCAGTACTTC. It yields the protein CSARDNGQGLPEQYF. The chain uses TRBV20-1 and TRBJ2-7; D might be TRBD1 (5 bases). Germline assignment: CDR1 DFQATT and CDR2 SNEGSKA (reference sequence). The CDR3 totals 15 residues. V lost 0 bases and J 6 bases, leaving 18 bases between the germline ends.

This clonotype was counted at least ten times. The chain links TRBV20-1 to TRBJ2-5, with 8 bases lining up with TRBD1. This CDR3 region has 15 residues. Per the germline V gene, CDR1 is DFQATT and CDR2 is SNEGSKA (reference sequence). Unmatched junction bases numbered 10, after V lost 3 bases and J lost 4 bases. The CDR3 is CSASPSQGAGETQYF. Here the CDR3 DNA reads TGCAGTGCTAGTCCTAGTCAGGGGGCTGGAGAGACCCAGTACTTC.

This clonotype was seen more than once but under ten times. The gene calls are TRBV7-2 and TRBJ2-1; D is perhaps TRBD1 or TRBD2 (6 bases each). The V gene's germline CDR1 is SGHTA and CDR2 FQGNSA. This CDR3 has 15 residues. V dropped 2 bases and J dropped 7 bases, with 15 bases sitting between them. The CDR3 loop is CASSLRGQGTNEQFF. CDR3 nucleotides: TGTGCCAGCAGCTTACGGGGGCAGGGAACGAATGAGCAGTTCTTC.

This clonotype has only a few counts. The chain combines TRBV14 with TRBJ1-2, with D uncertain. Germline V gene lookup returns CDR1 SGHDN and CDR2 FVKESK. Trimming pared 0 bases from V and 8 bases from J, leaving 16 bases between. CDR3 size: 15 residues. CDR3 region: CASSQDSAGLRGYTF. CDR3 nucleotides: TGTGCCAGCAGCCAAGATTCCGCAGGCCTTAGAGGCTACACCTTC.

The chain links TRBV19 to TRBJ1-1; D gene unclear. Trimming pared 3 bases from V and 0 bases from J, leaving 5 bases between. CDR3 length: 13 amino acids. Germline V lookup: CDR1 LNHDA, CDR2 SQIVND (reference sequence). CDR3 in amino acids: CASSIFLNTEAFF. DNA of the CDR3: TGTGCCAGTAGTATCTTTCTGAACACTGAAGCTTTCTTT. Drawing the rest from reference TRBV19 and TRBJ1-1, the complete variable domain is DGGITQSPKYLFRKEGQNVTLSCEQNLNHDAMYWYRQDPGQGLRLIYYSQIVNDFQKGDIAEGYSVSREKKESFPLTVTSAQKNPTAFYLCASSIFLNTEAFFGQGTRLTVV.

This clonotype was observed a handful of times. The chain joins TRBV18 to TRBJ2-7; 8 nucleotides agree with TRBD1. The ends lost 1 base at V and 1 base at J; junction bases unmatched: 3. The CDR3 loop spans 15 amino acids. Germline V gene lookup returns CDR1 KGHSH and CDR2 LQKENI. For the CDR3, the DNA is TGTGCCAGCTCACCACTCGGGACAGGATCCTACGAGCAGTACTTC. Encoded protein: CASSPLGTGSYEQYF.

This clonotype was recorded a few times. The J gene is TRBJ2-7, the V gene TRBV6-2 or TRBV6-3; D is possibly TRBD1 or TRBD2 (5 bases each). From germline, CDR1 is MNHEY and CDR2 SVGEGT. Trimming cost V 1 base and J 3 bases, with 16 bases left between them. The CDR3 is 16 residues long. CDR3 nucleotide sequence: TGTGCCAGCAGTTACTGGGACCCTCCCCAAGGCTACGAGCAGTACTTC. Translated: CASSYWDPPQGYEQYF.

This clonotype has just a few counts. CDR3 in amino acids: CASSFGSGRTYEQYF. Written as DNA, the CDR3 is TGTGCCAGCAGCTTTGGTAGCGGGAGAACGTACGAGCAGTACTTC. This chain uses TRBV7-3 with TRBJ2-7; 9 bases fit TRBD2. The V gene's germline CDR1 is SGHTA and CDR2 FQGTGA. The CDR3 spans 15 residues. The trim removed 3 bases at V and 4 bases at J, leaving 7 bases unmatched. The full variable domain, completed using reference TRBV7-3 and TRBJ2-7, is GAGVSQTPSNKVTEKGKYVELRCDPISGHTALYWYRQSLGQGPEFLIYFQGTGAADDSGLPNDRFFAVRPEGSVSTLKIQRTERGDSAVYLCASSFGSGRTYEQYFGPGTRLTVT.

In this sample, this clonotype turned up a few times. The rearrangement links TRBV10-3 to TRBJ2-7; maybe TRBD1 (5 bases). The CDR3 is 12 amino acids. Germline V gene sequence: CDR1 ENHRY, CDR2 SYGVKD. V was clipped by 4 bases and J by 5 bases, with 9 bases between them. CDR3 loop: CAISGSQDEQYF. The CDR3 bases are TGTGCCATCAGTGGTTCACAGGACGAGCAGTACTTC.

This clonotype was observed a handful of times. This rearrangement joins TRBV28 to TRBJ2-1, with 7 bases matching TRBD1. After removal of 2 bases from V and 5 bases from J, the junction contained 3 bases not matched to a gene. The CDR3 covers 14 residues. Germline lookup yields CDR1 MDHEN and CDR2 SYDVKM. DNA of the CDR3: TGTGCCAGCAGTTTACCAGGGACAGACAATGAGCAGTTCTTC. Translation gives CASSLPGTDNEQFF.

The chain links TRBV6-5 to TRBJ2-7, with 7 bases lining up with TRBD1. CDR1 is MNHEY, CDR2 SVGAGI, per germline. The CDR3 has 15 amino acids. V lost 4 bases, J lost 4 bases, and 10 bases stayed unmatched. The CDR3 protein is CASSLLSGTVYEQYF. The CDR3 nucleotides read TGTGCCAGCAGTTTGCTATCCGGGACAGTGTACGAGCAGTACTTC.

This chain connects TRBV27 to TRBJ2-3; D perhaps matches TRBD2 (6 bases). The ends were cut back, 7 bases at V and 2 bases at J, with 13 bases in the middle. Germline loops: CDR1 MNHEY, CDR2 SMNVEV (reference sequence). The CDR3 extends over 14 amino acids. CDR3 sequence: CASKPGLITDTQYF. The CDR3 DNA reads TGTGCCAGCAAGCCGGGACTTATCACAGATACGCAGTATTTT.

There are many counts of this clonotype. An end of the junction differs from the germline gene, which may be a read error. The V gene is TRBV5-1, the J gene TRBJ2-3, with D maybe TRBD2 (6 bases). CDR1 SGHRS and CDR2 YFSETQ come from the germline V gene. CDR3 size: 14 residues. CDR3 amino acids: CASSLSGSTDTQYF. The DNA of the CDR3 is TGTGCCAGCAGCTTAAGCGGGAGCACAGATACGCAGTATTTT.

This clonotype was observed a few times. The rearrangement links TRBV7-8 to TRBJ1-4; TRBD1 matches at 7 bases. The J segment lost 8 bases and the V segment lost 4 bases, leaving 10 bases of the junction unmatched. The CDR3 consists of 15 residues. CDR1 and CDR2 (germline): SGHVS, FQNEAQ. The DNA of the CDR3 is TGTGCCAGCAGCTCCACGACAGGGATTGGCGAAAAACTGTTTTTT. Translated: CASSSTTGIGEKLFF.

This clonotype was counted a few times. The chain joins TRBV5-1 to TRBJ1-6; TRBD1 might be the D (6 bases). With 4 bases removed from V and 4 bases from J, the gap between germline ends came to 9 bases. The CDR3 extends over 14 amino acids. Germline V gene lookup returns CDR1 SGHRS and CDR2 YFSETQ. The chain's CDR3 is CASSRDTYNSPLHF. The CDR3 coding sequence is TGCGCCAGCAGCCGGGACACTTATAATTCACCCCTCCACTTT.

At least ten counts were recorded for this clonotype. This chain connects TRBV3-1 to TRBJ2-2; 8 bases match TRBD2. The CDR3 is 16 amino acids. Germline lookup yields CDR1 LGHDT and CDR2 YNNKEL (reference sequence). V dropped 4 bases and J dropped 3; count of bases not matched to a gene: 7. CDR3 in amino acids: CASSRRAGEYTGELFF. In DNA form, the CDR3 reads TGTGCCAGCAGCCGCCGAGCGGGAGAATACACCGGGGAGCTGTTTTTT.

This clonotype appeared many times. J is TRBJ2-5 and V is TRBV3-1; 9 bases match TRBD2. The V gene's germline CDR1 is LGHDT and CDR2 YNNKEL (reference sequence). The CDR3 covers 16 residues. The ends lost 3 bases at V and 2 bases at J; junction bases unmatched: 7. CDR3 sequence (DNA): TGTGCCAGCAGCCATGGTGGACTAGCGACTCAAGAGACCCAGTACTTC. Its translation: CASSHGGLATQETQYF.

The chain uses TRBV12-3 or TRBV12-4 and TRBJ1-2; D is uncertain. The length of the CDR3 is 13 residues. The ends were cut back, 4 bases at V and 6 bases at J, with 12 bases in the middle. CDR3 nucleotides: TGTGCCAGCAGTTCGGAGGTGGAGAATGGCTACACCTTC. It codes for CASSSEVENGYTF.

This clonotype came up many times. The CDR3 region is CASSPNSGANVLTF. The CDR3 DNA sequence: TGTGCCAGCAGCCCTAACTCTGGGGCCAACGTCCTGACTTTC. The chain has TRBV7-2 and TRBJ2-6, with unresolved D. Trimming stripped 5 bases from V and 0 bases from J, with 5 bases between. The CDR3 sequence is 14 residues long. CDR1 SGHTA and CDR2 FQGNSA come from the germline V gene.

The gene calls are TRBV11-2 and TRBJ2-3; 15 bases agree with TRBD2. There are 19 residues in the CDR3. The trim removed 5 bases at V and 3 bases at J, leaving 12 bases unmatched. The germline V gene has CDR1 SGHAT and CDR2 FQNNGV. CDR3 nucleotide sequence: TGTGCCAGCAGCCCGGGACTAGCGGGAGGATGGGGCAGAACAGATACGCAGTATTTT. As protein: CASSPGLAGGWGRTDTQYF.

This clonotype was seen only a few times. The V call is TRBV29-1, the J call TRBJ1-2; D unresolved. The germline CDR1 and CDR2 sequences are SQVTM and ANQGSEA. This CDR3 contains 14 residues. Trimming left V 5 bases short and J 3 bases short, with 16 bases between. The CDR3 protein is CSVYPVGTYYGYTF. DNA for the CDR3: TGCAGCGTTTACCCAGTCGGCACGTACTATGGCTACACCTTC.

The V call is TRBV15, the J call TRBJ2-1; D gene unclear. The V and J ends lost 4 bases and 8 bases respectively, with 6 bases between them. Looked up from germline, CDR1 is LNHNV and CDR2 is YYDKDF (reference sequence). The CDR3 length is 11 residues. In DNA, the CDR3 is TGTGCCACCAGCACTATGGATGAGCAGTTCTTC. This codes for CATSTMDEQFF. The full variable domain, in which reference TRBV15 and TRBJ2-1 provide the parts outside the CDR3, is DAMVIQNPRYQVTQFGKPVTLSCSQTLNHNVMYWYQQKSSQAPKLLFHYYDKDFNNEADTPDNFQSRRPNTSFCFLDIRSPGLGDTAMYLCATSTMDEQFFGPGTRLTVL.